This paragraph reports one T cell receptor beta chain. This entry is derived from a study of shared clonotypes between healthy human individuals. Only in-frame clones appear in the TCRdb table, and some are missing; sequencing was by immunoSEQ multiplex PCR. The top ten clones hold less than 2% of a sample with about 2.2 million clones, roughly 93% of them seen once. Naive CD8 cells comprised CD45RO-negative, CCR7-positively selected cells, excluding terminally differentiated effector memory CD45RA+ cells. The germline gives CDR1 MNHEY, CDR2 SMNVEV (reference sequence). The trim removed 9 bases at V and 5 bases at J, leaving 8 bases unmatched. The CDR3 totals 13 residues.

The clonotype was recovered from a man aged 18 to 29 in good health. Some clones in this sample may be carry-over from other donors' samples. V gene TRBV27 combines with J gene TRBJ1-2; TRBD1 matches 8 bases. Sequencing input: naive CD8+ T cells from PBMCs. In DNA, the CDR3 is TGTGCCAGTACCGGGACAGGCGCGTATGGCTACACCTTC. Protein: CASTGTGAYGYTF.